The T cell receptor beta chain under discussion was sequenced for a study of glioma-infiltrating T cells. TCR alpha and beta CDR3 regions were amplified from RNA using iRepertoire nested multiplex PCR. TCRdb ran MiXCR on the multiplex PCR reads and lists one entry per CDR3 protein. The top ten clones hold around 8.9% of a sample with approximately 4,500 distinct CDR3 sequences, roughly 25% of them seen once. This clonotype is large. Its antigen is currently unknown. CDR3 length: 12 residues. The germline V gene encodes CDR1 MNHNS and CDR2 SASEGT. V shed 7 bases and J shed 4 bases, with 10 bases lying between them. Study conclusions and caveats: Non-neoplastic patients had below-expected tissue-blood divergence, while all gliomas exceeded expectation. Tissue and blood shared very few CDR3 sequences.

The gene calls are TRBV6-1 and TRBJ2-5; no definite D call. The clonotype originates from a human donor with low-grade glioma or glioblastoma, undergoing nonglioma brain surgery, or in good health (not recorded which). The sequencing input was glioma tissue, nonneoplastic brain tissue, or PBMCs (not recorded which). CDR3 sequence (DNA): TGTGCCAGCACCTCGTCCCCAGAGACCCAGTACTTC. Protein: CASTSSPETQYF.